This entry lists 13 T cell receptor beta chains sequenced from one sample in a study of glioma-infiltrating T cells. TCR alpha and beta CDR3 regions were amplified from RNA using iRepertoire nested multiplex PCR. In TCRdb, the multiplex PCR reads were re-called with MiXCR into one record per CDR3 protein. Among fewer than 200,000 distinct CDR3 sequences listed, roughly two fifths were seen once. Sample: glioma tissue, nonneoplastic brain tissue, or PBMCs (not recorded which). The receptors shown here come from a human donor with low-grade glioma or glioblastoma, undergoing nonglioma brain surgery, or in good health (not recorded which).

Details on this clonotype: Compared with germline, one end of the junction differs, possibly owing to a read error. The chain has TRBV20-1 and TRBJ2-4, with 7 positions matching TRBD1. The germline V gene encodes CDR1 DFQATT and CDR2 SNEGSKA (reference sequence). This CDR3 region has 15 residues. CDR3 sequence: CSASSKGAAKNIQYF. CDR3 coding DNA: TGCAGTGCTAGTAGTAAGGGGGCAGCCAAAAACATCCAGTACTTC.

This clonotype has ten or more counts. The chain has TRBV20-1 and TRBJ1-5; D may be TRBD1 (6 bases). Germline assignment: CDR1 DFQATT and CDR2 SNEGSKA (reference sequence). Trimming left V 1 base short and J 0 bases short, with 22 bases between. The CDR3 sequence is 19 residues long. CDR3 DNA sequence: TGCAGTGCTAGAGGGGATAGGACAGATCTGTTTTATAGCAATCAGCCCCAGCATTTT. It translates to CSARGDRTDLFYSNQPQHF.

The genes are TRBV27 and TRBJ1-1; TRBD1 aligns across 8 bases. The germline gives CDR1 MNHEY, CDR2 SMNVEV (reference sequence). Unmatched junction bases numbered 3, after V lost 5 bases and J lost 1 base. The CDR3 runs to 14 residues. The CDR3: CASSRTGWNTEAFF. The CDR3 bases are TGTGCCAGCAGTCGGACAGGGTGGAACACTGAAGCTTTCTTT.

To note about this clonotype: This may be a read error, as it is one base from a much larger clone. The chain uses TRBV20-1 and TRBJ1-1; D is unresolved. This CDR3 is 17 amino acids long. Germline loops: CDR1 DFQATT, CDR2 SNEGSKA (reference sequence). CDR3 nucleotide sequence: TGCAGTGCTAGAGTAGCGCAGTCTACCCCTTTGAACACTGAAGGTTTCTTT. This encodes CSARVAQSTPLNTEGFF.

The V and J genes are TRBV2 and TRBJ2-1; 11 bases are shared with TRBD2. The germline gives CDR1 SNHLY, CDR2 FYNNEI. This CDR3 comprises 14 residues. Unmatched junction bases numbered 3, after V lost 7 bases and J lost 4 bases. Written as DNA, the CDR3 is TGTGCCAGCATGATAGCGGGAGGGTACAATGAGCAGTTCTTC. This gives the protein CASMIAGGYNEQFF.

This clonotype was seen ten or more times. The chain recombines TRBV27 with TRBJ2-2; D is unclear. The CDR3 has 14 residues. The germline V gene encodes CDR1 MNHEY and CDR2 SMNVEV (reference sequence). The V end was cut by 0 bases, the J end by 0 bases, with 2 bases between. CDR3 sequence (DNA): TGTGCCAGCAGTTTATCGACGAACACCGGGGAGCTGTTTTTT. Protein product: CASSLSTNTGELFF.

In its sample, this clonotype was seen many times. The CDR3 sequence is CSVVPGATEAFF. Written as DNA, the CDR3 is TGCAGCGTTGTGCCGGGGGCAACTGAAGCTTTCTTT. The chain joins TRBV29-1 to TRBJ1-1; possibly TRBD1 for D (6 bases). Germline CDR1 SQVTM, CDR2 ANQGSEA. CDR3 length: 12 amino acids. V shed 4 bases and J shed 5 bases, with 11 bases lying between them.

This chain links TRBV28 with TRBJ2-6, with unresolved D. V shed 6 bases and J shed 4 bases, with 13 bases lying between them. CDR1 MDHEN and CDR2 SYDVKM come from the germline V gene. This CDR3 is built from 15 residues. CDR3 sequence: CASREQRTGANVLTF. The DNA for the CDR3 is TGTGCCAGCAGGGAACAGAGGACGGGGGCCAACGTCCTGACTTTC.

This clonotype appeared many times. V gene TRBV20-1 combines with J gene TRBJ1-5; tentatively, D is TRBD1 (5 bases). V dropped 8 bases and J dropped 0 bases, with 14 bases sitting between them. This CDR3 region has 14 residues. Germline values: CDR1 DFQATT, CDR2 SNEGSKA (reference sequence). In nucleotides, the CDR3 is TGCAGTTCCCCGGGACCTTATAGCAATCAGCCCCAGCATTTT. Its translation: CSSPGPYSNQPQHF.

This clonotype is a singleton in its sample. Being one base from a much bigger clone, this may be a read error. The chain has TRBV24-1 and TRBJ1-2; D is ambiguous. The CDR3 extends over 12 amino acids. CDR1 and CDR2 from the germline V gene are KGHDR and SFDVKD. CDR3 coding DNA: TGTGCCACCACTGATCAGCTATATGGCTACACCTTC. Amino acid sequence: CATTDQLYGYTF.

Note on this clonotype: This may be a read error: a much more frequent sequence differs by one nucleotide. The CDR3 ends on some other residue instead of the conserved phenylalanine or tryptophan, so this is likely a read error. The rearrangement uses TRBV20-1 and TRBJ1-2; 8 positions agree with TRBD1. In germline, CDR1 is DFQATT, CDR2 SNEGSKA (reference sequence). V gave up 3 bases and J gave up 4 bases; unmatched junction bases: 7. The CDR3 loop spans 14 amino acids. The CDR3 loop reads CSAREGQGAYGYTY. Written as DNA, the CDR3 is TGCAGTGCTAGGGAGGGGCAGGGGGCCTATGGCTACACCTAC.

This clonotype has at least ten counts. The rearrangement joins TRBV20-1 to TRBJ2-5; D is undetermined. Germline lookup yields CDR1 DFQATT and CDR2 SNEGSKA (reference sequence). The CDR3 runs to 15 residues. V shed 5 bases and J shed 5 bases, with 21 bases lying between them. Here the CDR3 DNA reads TGCAGTGCTTGGTCCGGGCGCACCCCAAGGGAGACCCAGTACTTC. Protein sequence: CSAWSGRTPRETQYF.

In its sample, this clonotype was seen a few times. This chain connects TRBV18 to TRBJ1-1; TRBD1 agrees at 7 bases. V trimming: 2 bases; J trimming: 0 bases; junction bases outside the gene matches: 9. This CDR3 has 17 residues. Germline V gene lookup returns CDR1 KGHSH and CDR2 LQKENI. In DNA form, the CDR3 reads TGTGCCAGCTCACCAGCGGACAGGTTAGGGCTGAACACTGAAGCTTTCTTT. It is translated as CASSPADRLGLNTEAFF.